This paragraph reports one T cell receptor (beta chain). This clonotype was seen a few times. Its antigen target is currently unknown. No base quality information exists; no much larger clone differs at one position. This specimen comes from a study of response to subunit inactivated influenza vaccine (dated by TCRdb to between 2018 and 2020). For the study in its entirety: Deep quantitative profiling of the T cell receptor repertoire was used in the study to follow responses to a trivalent subunit inactivated influenza vaccine.

Libraries were built with RT-PCR. The instrument given in TCRdb is Illumina HiSeq 2500. TCRdb redid the processing of the public reads, applying fastp at Q25 and MiXCR, and retained in-frame beta chains. Under each unique CDR3 protein, matching rows form one entry showing the most common genes and DNA. Present in this sample are under 200,000 distinct CDR3 sequences, under 13% of which were seen just once. Together, the top ten hold 9.5% to 15% of the sample. General study outcomes and caveats: According to the authors, only a limited number of new T cells may be recruited by each seasonal influenza vaccination.

CDR1 and CDR2 are drawn from the germline V gene (reference sequence): LGHDT, YNNKEL. The CDR3 goes from the cysteine to the phenylalanine over 13 residues. The sequence is cut down to CDR3 DNA, 39 bases in frame from base 1. V is pruned by 4 bases and J by 10 bases, leaving 4 bases of the junction without a gene match. The time point tag for this specimen amounts to: around 47 days after influenza vaccine administration. The chain was built from TRBV3-1 and TRBJ1-1, and TRBD1 aligns with 12 junction nucleotides. The clonotype was recovered from a man in his fifties or sixties who received an inactivated influenza vaccine. Donor details come from another sample of the same person, matched by shared clones. The sample in question was non-naive T cells sorted from PBMCs, obtained about 40 days after vaccination. The cell subset or site label here, explained by the study, means: memory T cell fraction. The DNA sequence is TGTGCCAGCAGCCCAGGGACAGGGGGCAGAGCTTTCTTT. Translated, this gives CASSPGTGGRAFF.